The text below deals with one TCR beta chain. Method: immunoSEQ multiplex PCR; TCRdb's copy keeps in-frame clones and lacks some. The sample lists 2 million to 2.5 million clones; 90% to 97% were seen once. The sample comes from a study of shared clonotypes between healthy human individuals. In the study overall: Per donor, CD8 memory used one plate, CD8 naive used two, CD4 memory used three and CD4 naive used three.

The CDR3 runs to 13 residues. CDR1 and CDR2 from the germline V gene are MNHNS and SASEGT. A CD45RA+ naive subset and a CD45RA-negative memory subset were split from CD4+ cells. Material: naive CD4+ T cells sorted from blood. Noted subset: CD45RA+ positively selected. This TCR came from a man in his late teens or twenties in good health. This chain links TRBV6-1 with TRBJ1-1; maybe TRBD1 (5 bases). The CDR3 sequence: CATLPSRWGEAFF. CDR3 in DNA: TGTGCAACCCTCCCCTCGCGGTGGGGCGAAGCTTTCTTT.